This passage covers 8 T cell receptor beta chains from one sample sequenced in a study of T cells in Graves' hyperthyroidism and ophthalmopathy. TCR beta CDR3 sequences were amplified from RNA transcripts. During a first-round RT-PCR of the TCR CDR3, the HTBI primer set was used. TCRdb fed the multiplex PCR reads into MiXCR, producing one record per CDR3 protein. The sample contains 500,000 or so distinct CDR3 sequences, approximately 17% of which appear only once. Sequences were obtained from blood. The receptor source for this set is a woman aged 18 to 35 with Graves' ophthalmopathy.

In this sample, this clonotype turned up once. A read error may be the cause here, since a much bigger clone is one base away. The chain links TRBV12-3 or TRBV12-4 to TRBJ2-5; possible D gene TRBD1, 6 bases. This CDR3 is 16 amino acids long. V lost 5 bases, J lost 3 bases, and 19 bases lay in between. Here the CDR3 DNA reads TGTGCCAGCAGTCGAACTCGCCTCGGGACAAAAGAGACCCAGTACTTC. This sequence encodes CASSRTRLGTKETQYF.

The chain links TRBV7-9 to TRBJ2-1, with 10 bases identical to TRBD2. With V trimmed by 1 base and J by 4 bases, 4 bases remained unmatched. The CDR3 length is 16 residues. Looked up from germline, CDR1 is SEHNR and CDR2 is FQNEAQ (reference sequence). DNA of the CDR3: TGTGCCAGCAGCTTAGTTGTAGCGGGGGGATACAATGAGCAGTTCTTC. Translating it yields CASSLVVAGGYNEQFF.

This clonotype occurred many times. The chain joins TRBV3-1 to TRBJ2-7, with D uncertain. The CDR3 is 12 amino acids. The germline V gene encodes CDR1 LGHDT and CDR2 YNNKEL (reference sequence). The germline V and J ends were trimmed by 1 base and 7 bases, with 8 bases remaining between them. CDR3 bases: TGTGCCAGCAGCCAAGTTTTAGGGGAGCAGTACTTC. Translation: CASSQVLGEQYF.

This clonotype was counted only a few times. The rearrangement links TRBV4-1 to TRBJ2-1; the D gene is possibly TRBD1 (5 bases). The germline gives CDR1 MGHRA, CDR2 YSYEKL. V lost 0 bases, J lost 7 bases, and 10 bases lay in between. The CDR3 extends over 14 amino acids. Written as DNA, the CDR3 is TGCGCCAGCAGCCAAGATGCAGGGTTGAATGAGCAGTTCTTC. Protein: CASSQDAGLNEQFF.

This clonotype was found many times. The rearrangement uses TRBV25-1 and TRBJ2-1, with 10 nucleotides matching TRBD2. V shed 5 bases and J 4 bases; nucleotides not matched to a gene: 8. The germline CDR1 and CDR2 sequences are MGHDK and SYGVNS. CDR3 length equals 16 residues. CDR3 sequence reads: CASSQTSGLRYNEQFF. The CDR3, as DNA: TGTGCCAGCAGTCAGACTAGCGGGTTAAGGTACAATGAGCAGTTCTTC.

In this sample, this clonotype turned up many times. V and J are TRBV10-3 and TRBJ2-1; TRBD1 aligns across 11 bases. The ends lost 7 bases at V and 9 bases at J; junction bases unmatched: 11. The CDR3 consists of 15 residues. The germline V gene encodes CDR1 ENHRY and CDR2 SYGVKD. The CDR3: CAITRGQGGNFEQFF. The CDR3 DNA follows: TGTGCCATCACCAGGGGACAGGGGGGAAATTTTGAGCAGTTCTTC.

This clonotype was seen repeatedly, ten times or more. CDR3 coding DNA: TGTGCCAGCAGCTCCCGACCATTAGCGGGAGGGACCCAGTACTTC. Protein: CASSSRPLAGGTQYF. This chain uses TRBV7-2 with TRBJ2-5, with TRBD2 identical over 10 bases. CDR1 SGHTA and CDR2 FQGNSA come from the germline V gene. Trimming removed 4 bases from V and 7 bases from J; junction bases left unmatched: 9. CDR3 size: 15 residues.

The CDR3 sequence is CASSQVDSQETQYF. The DNA of the CDR3 is TGCGCCAGCAGCCAAGTGGATAGTCAAGAGACCCAGTACTTC. This rearrangement joins TRBV4-1 to TRBJ2-5; D remains ambiguous. This CDR3 spans 14 amino acids. The germline V gene encodes CDR1 MGHRA and CDR2 YSYEKL. Between the trimmed V and J ends, which lost 1 base and 2 bases, there was a span of 8 bases.